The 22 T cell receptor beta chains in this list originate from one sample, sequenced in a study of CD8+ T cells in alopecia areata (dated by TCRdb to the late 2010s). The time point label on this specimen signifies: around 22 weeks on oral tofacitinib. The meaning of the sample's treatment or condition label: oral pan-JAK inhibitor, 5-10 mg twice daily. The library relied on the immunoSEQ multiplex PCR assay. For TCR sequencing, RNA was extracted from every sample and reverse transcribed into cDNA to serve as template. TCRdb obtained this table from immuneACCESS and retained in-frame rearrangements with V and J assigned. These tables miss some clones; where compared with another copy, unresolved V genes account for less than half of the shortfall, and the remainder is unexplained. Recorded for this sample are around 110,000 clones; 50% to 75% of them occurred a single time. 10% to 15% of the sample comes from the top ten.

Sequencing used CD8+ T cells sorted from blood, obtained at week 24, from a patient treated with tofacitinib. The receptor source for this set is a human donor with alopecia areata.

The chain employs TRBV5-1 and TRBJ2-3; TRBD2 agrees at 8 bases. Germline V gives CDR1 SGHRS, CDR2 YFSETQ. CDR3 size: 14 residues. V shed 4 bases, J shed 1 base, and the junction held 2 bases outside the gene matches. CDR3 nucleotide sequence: TGCGCCAGCAGCGTGCGGGGGGGCACAGATACGCAGTATTTT. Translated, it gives CASSVRGGTDTQYF.

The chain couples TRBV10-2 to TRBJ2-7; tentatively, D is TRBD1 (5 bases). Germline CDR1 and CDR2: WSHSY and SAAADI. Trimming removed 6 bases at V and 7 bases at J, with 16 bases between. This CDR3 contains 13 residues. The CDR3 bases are TGCGCCAGCAGACTCGACAGCTCCGAGGAGCAGTACTTC. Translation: CASRLDSSEEQYF.

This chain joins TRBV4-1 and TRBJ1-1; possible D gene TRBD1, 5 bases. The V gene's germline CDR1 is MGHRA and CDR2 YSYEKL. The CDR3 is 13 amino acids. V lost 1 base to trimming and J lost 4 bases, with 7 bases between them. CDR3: CASSQVGTTEAFF. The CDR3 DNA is TGCGCCAGCAGCCAAGTTGGGACCACTGAAGCTTTCTTT.

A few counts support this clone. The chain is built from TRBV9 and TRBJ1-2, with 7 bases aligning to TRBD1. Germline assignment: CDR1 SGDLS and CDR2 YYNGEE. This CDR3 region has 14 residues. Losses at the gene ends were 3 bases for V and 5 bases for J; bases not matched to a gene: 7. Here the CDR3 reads CASSGGTEAYGYTF. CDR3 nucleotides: TGTGCCAGCAGCGGTGGGACAGAAGCTTATGGCTACACCTTC.

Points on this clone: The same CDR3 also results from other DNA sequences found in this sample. CDR3: CASSLAGTNTEAFF. CDR3 DNA: TGTGCCAGCAGCTTAGCGGGCACAAACACTGAAGCTTTCTTT. This chain joins TRBV7-9 and TRBJ1-1; D remains unclear. Trimming cost V 0 bases and J 2 bases, with 7 bases left between them. Germline lookup yields CDR1 SEHNR and CDR2 FQNEAQ (reference sequence). The CDR3 loop spans 14 amino acids. The entire variable domain, with the rest obtained from reference TRBV7-9 and TRBJ1-1, is as follows: DTGVSQNPRHKITKRGQNVTFRCDPISEHNRLYWYRQTLGQGPEFLTYFQNEAQLEKSRLLSDRFSAERPKGSFSTLEIQRTEQGDSAMYLCASSLAGTNTEAFFGQGTRLTVV.

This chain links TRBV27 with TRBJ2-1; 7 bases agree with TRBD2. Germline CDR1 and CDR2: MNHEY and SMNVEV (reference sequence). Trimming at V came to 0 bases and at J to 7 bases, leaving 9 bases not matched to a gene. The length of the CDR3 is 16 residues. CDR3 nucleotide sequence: TGTGCCAGCAGTTTATCCCAGCGGGGCTTAATTAATGAGCAGTTCTTC. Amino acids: CASSLSQRGLINEQFF.

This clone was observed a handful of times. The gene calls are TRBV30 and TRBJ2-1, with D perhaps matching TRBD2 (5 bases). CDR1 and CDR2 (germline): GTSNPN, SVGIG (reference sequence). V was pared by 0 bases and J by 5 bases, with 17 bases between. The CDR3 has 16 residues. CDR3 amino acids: CAWSVGVYFQDNEQFF. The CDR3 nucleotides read TGTGCCTGGAGTGTGGGAGTCTATTTTCAGGACAATGAGCAGTTCTTC.

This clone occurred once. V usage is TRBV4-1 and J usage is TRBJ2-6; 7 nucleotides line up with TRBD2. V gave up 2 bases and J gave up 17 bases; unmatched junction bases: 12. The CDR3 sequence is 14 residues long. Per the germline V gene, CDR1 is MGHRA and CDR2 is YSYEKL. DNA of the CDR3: TGCGCCAGCAGCCAACCCCGGGGAGGGCGAATCTTGACTTTC. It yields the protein CASSQPRGGRILTF.

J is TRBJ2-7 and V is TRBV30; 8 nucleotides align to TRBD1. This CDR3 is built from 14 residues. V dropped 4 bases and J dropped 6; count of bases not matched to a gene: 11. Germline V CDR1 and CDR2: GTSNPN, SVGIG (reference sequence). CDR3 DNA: TGTGCCTGGATAGGGGCAGGGGGCAGCGCCGAGCAGTACTTC. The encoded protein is CAWIGAGGSAEQYF.

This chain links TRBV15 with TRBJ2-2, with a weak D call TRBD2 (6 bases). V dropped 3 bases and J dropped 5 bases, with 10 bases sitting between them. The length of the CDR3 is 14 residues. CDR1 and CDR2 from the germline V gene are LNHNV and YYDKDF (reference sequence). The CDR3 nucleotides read TGTGCCACCAGCAGCCCGGGAGTAACCGGGGAGCTGTTTTTT. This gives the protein CATSSPGVTGELFF.

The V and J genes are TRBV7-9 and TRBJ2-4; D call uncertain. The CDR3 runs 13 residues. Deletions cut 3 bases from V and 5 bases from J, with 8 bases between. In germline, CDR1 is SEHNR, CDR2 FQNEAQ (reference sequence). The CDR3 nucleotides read TGTGCCAGCAGCTTCGCTCCCGAAAACATTCAGTACTTC. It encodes CASSFAPENIQYF. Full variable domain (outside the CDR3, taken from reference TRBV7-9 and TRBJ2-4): DTGVSQNPRHKITKRGQNVTFRCDPISEHNRLYWYRQTLGQGPEFLTYFQNEAQLEKSRLLSDRFSAERPKGSFSTLEIQRTEQGDSAMYLCASSFAPENIQYFGAGTRLSVL.

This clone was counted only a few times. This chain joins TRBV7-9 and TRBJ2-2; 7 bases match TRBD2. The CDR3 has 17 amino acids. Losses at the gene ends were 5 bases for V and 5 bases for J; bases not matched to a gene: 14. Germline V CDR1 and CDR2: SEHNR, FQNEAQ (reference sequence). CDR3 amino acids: CASSTGGGLPGTGELFF. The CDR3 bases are TGTGCCAGCAGCACAGGCGGGGGTCTTCCGGGGACCGGGGAGCTGTTTTTT. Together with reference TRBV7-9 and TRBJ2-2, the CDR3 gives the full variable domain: DTGVSQNPRHKITKRGQNVTFRCDPISEHNRLYWYRQTLGQGPEFLTYFQNEAQLEKSRLLSDRFSAERPKGSFSTLEIQRTEQGDSAMYLCASSTGGGLPGTGELFFGEGSRLTVL.

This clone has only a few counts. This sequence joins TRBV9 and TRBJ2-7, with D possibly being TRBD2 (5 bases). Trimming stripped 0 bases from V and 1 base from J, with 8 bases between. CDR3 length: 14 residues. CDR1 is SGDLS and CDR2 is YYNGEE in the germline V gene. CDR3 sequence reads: CASSVALASYEQYF. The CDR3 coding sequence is TGTGCCAGCAGCGTAGCGCTAGCTTCCTACGAGCAGTACTTC.

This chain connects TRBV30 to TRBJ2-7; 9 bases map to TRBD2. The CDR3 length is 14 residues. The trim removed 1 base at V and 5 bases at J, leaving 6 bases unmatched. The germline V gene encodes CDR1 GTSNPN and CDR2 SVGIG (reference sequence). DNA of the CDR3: TGTGCCTGGAGTGGCGTTAGCGGGGGAAACGAGCAGTACTTC. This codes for CAWSGVSGGNEQYF.

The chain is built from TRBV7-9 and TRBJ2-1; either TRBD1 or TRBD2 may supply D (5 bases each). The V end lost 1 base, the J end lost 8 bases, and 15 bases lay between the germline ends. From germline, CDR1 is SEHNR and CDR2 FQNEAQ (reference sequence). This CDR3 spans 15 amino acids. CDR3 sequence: CASSLGRDQRDEQFF. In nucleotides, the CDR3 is TGTGCCAGCAGCTTAGGTAGGGACCAGCGCGATGAGCAGTTCTTC.

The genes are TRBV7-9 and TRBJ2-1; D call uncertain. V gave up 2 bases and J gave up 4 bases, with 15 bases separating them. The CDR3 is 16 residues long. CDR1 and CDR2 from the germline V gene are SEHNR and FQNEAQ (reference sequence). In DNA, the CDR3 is TGTGCCAGCAGCTTAACGTCTGGCGGAAAATACAATGAGCAGTTCTTC. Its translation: CASSLTSGGKYNEQFF.

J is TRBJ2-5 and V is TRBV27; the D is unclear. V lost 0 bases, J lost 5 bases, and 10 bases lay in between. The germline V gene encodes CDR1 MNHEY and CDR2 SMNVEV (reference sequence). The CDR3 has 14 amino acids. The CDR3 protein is CASSLSPEAETQYF. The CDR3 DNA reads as TGTGCCAGCAGTTTATCCCCCGAAGCGGAGACCCAGTACTTC.

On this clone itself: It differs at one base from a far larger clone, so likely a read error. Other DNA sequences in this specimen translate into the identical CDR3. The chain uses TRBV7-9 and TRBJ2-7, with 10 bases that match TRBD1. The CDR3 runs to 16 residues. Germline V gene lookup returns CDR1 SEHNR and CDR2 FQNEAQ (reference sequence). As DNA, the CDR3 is TGCGCCAGCAGCCAAGAGGGGACAGGGGAAGGGTACGAGCAGTACTTC. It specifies CASSQEGTGEGYEQYF.

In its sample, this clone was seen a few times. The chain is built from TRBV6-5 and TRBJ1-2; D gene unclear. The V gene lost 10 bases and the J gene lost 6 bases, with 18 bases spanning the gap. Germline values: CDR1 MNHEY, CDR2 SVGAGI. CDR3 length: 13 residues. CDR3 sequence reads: CATYEGMTDGYTF. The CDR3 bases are TGTGCCACCTATGAAGGGATGACGGATGGCTACACCTTC.

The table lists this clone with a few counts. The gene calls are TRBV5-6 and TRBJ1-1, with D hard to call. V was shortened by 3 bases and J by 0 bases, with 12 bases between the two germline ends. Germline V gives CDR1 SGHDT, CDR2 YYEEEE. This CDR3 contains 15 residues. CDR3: CASSSWRGMNTEAFF. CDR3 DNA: TGTGCCAGCAGCTCGTGGCGTGGCATGAACACTGAAGCTTTCTTT.

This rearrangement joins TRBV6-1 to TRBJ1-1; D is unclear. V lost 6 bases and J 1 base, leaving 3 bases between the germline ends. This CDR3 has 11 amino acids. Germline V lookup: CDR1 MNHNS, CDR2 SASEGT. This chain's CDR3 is CASRWNTEAFF. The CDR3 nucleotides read TGTGCCAGCAGGTGGAACACTGAAGCTTTCTTT.

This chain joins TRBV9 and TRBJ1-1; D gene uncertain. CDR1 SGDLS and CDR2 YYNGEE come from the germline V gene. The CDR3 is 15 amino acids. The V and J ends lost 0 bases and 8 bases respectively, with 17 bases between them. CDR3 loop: CASSVDSGGGIEAFF. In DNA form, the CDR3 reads TGTGCCAGCAGCGTAGATAGTGGAGGAGGAATCGAAGCTTTCTTT.